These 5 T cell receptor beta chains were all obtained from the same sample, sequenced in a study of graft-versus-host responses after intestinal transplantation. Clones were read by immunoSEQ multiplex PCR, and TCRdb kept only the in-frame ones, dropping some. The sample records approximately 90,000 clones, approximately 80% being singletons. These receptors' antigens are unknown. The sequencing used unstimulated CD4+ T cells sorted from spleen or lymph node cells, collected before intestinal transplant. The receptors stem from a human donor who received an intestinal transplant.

The CDR3 coding sequence is TGTGCCAGCGCTACAGGGGGCGTTACCTACGAGCAGTACTTC. Translation: CASATGGVTYEQYF. The chain joins TRBV28 to TRBJ2-7, with 9 nucleotides matching TRBD1. Germline-derived CDR1 and CDR2 are MDHEN and SYDVKM. The CDR3 spans 14 residues. The V gene end was trimmed by 8 bases and the J gene end by 2 bases; junction bases not matched to a gene: 7.

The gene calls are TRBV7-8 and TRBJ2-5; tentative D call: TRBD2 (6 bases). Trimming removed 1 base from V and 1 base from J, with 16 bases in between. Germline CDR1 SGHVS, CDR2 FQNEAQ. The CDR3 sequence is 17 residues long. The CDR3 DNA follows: TGTGCCAGCAGCTTAGGGGGACGGAGGGGAGGCCAAGAGACCCAGTACTTC. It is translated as CASSLGGRRGGQETQYF.

This CDR3 is CASRLAGVNEQFF. CDR3 sequence (DNA): TGTGCCAGCAGACTAGCGGGAGTCAATGAGCAGTTCTTC. This chain connects TRBV27 to TRBJ2-1; 11 bases map to TRBD2. This CDR3 is 13 amino acids long. J gave up 6 bases and V 6 bases, and 1 base lay outside the gene matches. The germline V gene has CDR1 MNHEY and CDR2 SMNVEV (reference sequence).

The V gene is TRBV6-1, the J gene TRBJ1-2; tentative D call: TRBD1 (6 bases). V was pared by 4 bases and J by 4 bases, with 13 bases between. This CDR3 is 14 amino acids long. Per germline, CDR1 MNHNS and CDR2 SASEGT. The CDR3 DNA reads TGTGCCAGCAGTGTCGGGACAAACGTCTATGGCTACACCTTC. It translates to CASSVGTNVYGYTF.

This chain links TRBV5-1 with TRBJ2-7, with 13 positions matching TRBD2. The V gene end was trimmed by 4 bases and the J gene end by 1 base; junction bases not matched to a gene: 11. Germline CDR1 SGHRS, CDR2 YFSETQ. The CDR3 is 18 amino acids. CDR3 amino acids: CASSRTGLAGDGSYEQYF. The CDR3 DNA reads TGCGCCAGCAGCCGGACCGGACTAGCGGGAGACGGGTCCTACGAGCAGTACTTC.